A single sample is the source of the 12 T cell receptor beta chains below, sequenced in a study of T cell responses to AZD1222 COVID-19 vaccine. Repertoires were generated with immunoSEQ multiplex PCR, while TCRdb's copy carries only in-frame clones and drops some. The repertoire holds over 85,000 clones, about 90% seen once, with roughly 14% in the top ten. The sample consisted of peripheral blood, taken 28 days after the second AZD1222 dose. Receptors originate from an adult who received the AZD1222 COVID-19 vaccine.

This sequence joins TRBV13 and TRBJ1-2; possibly TRBD1 for D (6 bases). CDR1 is PRHDT, CDR2 FYEKMQ, per germline (reference sequence). V lost 5 bases and J lost 12, with 19 bases in between. The CDR3 has 13 amino acids. The CDR3 loop is CASSETGAGVHTF. DNA of the CDR3: TGTGCCAGCAGCGAAACCGGGGCAGGGGTCCACACCTTC.

The V and J genes are TRBV5-6 and TRBJ2-1, with 11 positions matching TRBD2. Germline V gene sequence: CDR1 SGHDT, CDR2 YYEEEE. J gave up 9 bases and V 3 bases, and 8 bases lay outside the gene matches. The CDR3 is 15 residues long. DNA of the CDR3: TGTGCCAGCAGCTACTGGTGGACTAGCGGGCTTGAGCAGTTCTTC. Translated, it gives CASSYWWTSGLEQFF.

The chain combines TRBV18 with TRBJ2-3; no clear D gene. Germline V gene data show CDR1 as KGHSH and CDR2 as LQKENI. V was trimmed by 3 bases and J by 6 bases, leaving 7 bases between them. CDR3 size: 12 residues. Written as DNA, the CDR3 is TGTGCCAGCTCACCTAGGGCGGATACGCAGTATTTT. This encodes CASSPRADTQYF.

This sequence joins TRBV19 and TRBJ1-4, with TRBD1 identical over 7 bases. CDR3 length equals 14 residues. Germline CDR1 reads LNHDA; CDR2 reads SQIVND (reference sequence). V gave up 6 bases and J gave up 7 bases; unmatched junction bases: 8. The CDR3 here is CASRTTGWGEKLFF. The DNA of the CDR3 is TGTGCCAGTAGAACGACAGGGTGGGGTGAAAAACTGTTTTTT. Full variable domain (missing parts from reference TRBV19 and TRBJ1-4): DGGITQSPKYLFRKEGQNVTLSCEQNLNHDAMYWYRQDPGQGLRLIYYSQIVNDFQKGDIAEGYSVSREKKESFPLTVTSAQKNPTAFYLCASRTTGWGEKLFFGSGTQLSVL.

This chain joins TRBV18 and TRBJ1-2, with TRBD1 identical over 8 bases. V lost 4 bases, J lost 3 bases, and 7 bases stayed unmatched. CDR1 KGHSH and CDR2 LQKENI come from the germline V gene. The CDR3 is made up of 15 amino acids. CDR3 region: CASSQPTGDDYGYTF. The DNA of the CDR3 is TGTGCCAGCTCACAACCGACAGGGGACGACTATGGCTACACCTTC.

The rearrangement joins TRBV10-1 to TRBJ1-5; 11 bases match TRBD1. V trimming: 2 bases; J trimming: 1 base; junction bases outside the gene matches: 10. This CDR3 is 19 amino acids long. Per the germline V gene, CDR1 is WNHNN and CDR2 is SYGVQD (reference sequence). The CDR3 DNA is TGCGCCAGCAGTGAGAGTGGACAGGGGGCAGGGAAAAGCAATCAGCCCCAGCATTTT. It is translated as CASSESGQGAGKSNQPQHF.

The chain links TRBV11-2 to TRBJ2-3, with D unclear. Deletions cut 7 bases from V and 6 bases from J, with 17 bases between. This CDR3 region has 14 residues. Germline CDR1 and CDR2: SGHAT and FQNNGV. In nucleotides, the CDR3 is TGTGCCAGCATAGACCAGCCCAACCGCGATACGCAGTATTTT. Protein sequence: CASIDQPNRDTQYF.

The V gene is TRBV27, the J gene TRBJ1-1, with D possibly being TRBD1 (6 bases). The CDR3 loop spans 14 amino acids. V was trimmed by 6 bases and J by 1 base, leaving 12 bases between them. Germline lookup yields CDR1 MNHEY and CDR2 SMNVEV (reference sequence). In DNA form, the CDR3 reads TGTGCCAGCAGACGACAAGGGGGGAACACTGAAGCTTTCTTT. Protein sequence: CASRRQGGNTEAFF.

Only one count was recorded for this clone. The chain uses TRBV20-1 and TRBJ2-3; D is possibly TRBD1 or TRBD2 (5 bases each). CDR3 length: 11 residues. V was trimmed by 6 bases and J by 11 bases, leaving 15 bases between them. Germline CDR1 reads DFQATT; CDR2 reads SNEGSKA (reference sequence). CDR3 in amino acids: CSARRPRGQYF. The CDR3 DNA follows: TGCAGTGCAAGACGGCCGAGGGGGCAGTATTTT.

The chain is built from TRBV5-1 and TRBJ1-6, with TRBD1 matching over 7 bases. Looked up from germline, CDR1 is SGHRS and CDR2 is YFSETQ. The CDR3 extends over 15 amino acids. V lost 4 bases, J lost 6 bases, and 7 bases stayed unmatched. The DNA of the CDR3 is TGCGCCAGCAGCCGGACCACAGGGGTTAATTCACCCCTCCACTTT. It yields the protein CASSRTTGVNSPLHF.

As regards this clone: Other DNA sequences in the same sample also yield this CDR3. The chain links TRBV6-5 to TRBJ1-2; D is unresolved. The CDR3 is 13 amino acids. The V gene's germline CDR1 is MNHEY and CDR2 SVGAGI. The V end lost 6 bases, the J end lost 4 bases, and 12 bases lay between the germline ends. This chain's CDR3 is CASSREVLYGYTF. CDR3 DNA sequence: TGTGCCAGCAGCCGAGAGGTGCTCTATGGCTACACCTTC.

The genes are TRBV7-9 and TRBJ2-7, with 8 bases aligning to TRBD1. Germline V lookup: CDR1 SEHNR, CDR2 FQNEAQ (reference sequence). The CDR3 is made up of 13 amino acids. V lost 9 bases to trimming and J lost 7 bases; unmatched junction nucleotides: 11. The CDR3 protein is CASSGQGRGEQYF. CDR3 DNA sequence: TGTGCCAGTTCTGGACAGGGAAGAGGTGAGCAGTACTTC.